Below, 9 T cell receptor beta chains from the same sample are listed, as sequenced in a study of kidney transplant recipient with SARS-CoV-2 infection. Each CDR3 protein is one row after TCRdb ran MiXCR on the reads. The table shows 200,000 to 300,000 distinct CDR3 sequences, with around 28% occurring only once. Sequenced material: a blood sample, taken at baseline and between days 110 and 120 from a kidney transplant recipient. The receptors derive from a male patient aged 25-45 years who had COVID-19 and was a kidney transplant recipient. Part of the T cells may come from the graft donor.

This clonotype has ten or more counts. The chain uses TRBV12-5 and TRBJ2-1; TRBD1 is a possible D gene (6 bases). V lost 5 bases, J lost 5 bases, and 19 bases lay in between. This CDR3 region has 16 residues. Germline V lookup: CDR1 LGHNT, CDR2 FRNRAP. The CDR3 sequence is CASGPSYGTLNNEQFF. The CDR3, as DNA: TGTGCTAGTGGTCCGTCGTACGGGACACTCAACAATGAGCAGTTCTTC. Full variable domain (outside the CDR3, taken from reference TRBV12-5 and TRBJ2-1): DARVTQTPRHKVTEMGQEVTMRCQPILGHNTVFWYRQTMMQGLELLAYFRNRAPLDDSGMPKDRFSAEMPDATLATLKIQPSEPRDSAVYFCASGPSYGTLNNEQFFGPGTRLTVL.

This clonotype was seen repeatedly, ten times or more. The rearrangement links TRBV5-1 to TRBJ1-2; D unresolved. Germline assignment: CDR1 SGHRS and CDR2 YFSETQ. The V end was cut by 7 bases, the J end by 4 bases, with 23 bases between. The CDR3 is made up of 16 amino acids. The CDR3 nucleotides are TGCGCCAGCTCTACGTTATCGGTTCGAAAGACCTATGGCTACACCTTC. Protein sequence: CASSTLSVRKTYGYTF. Full variable domain (rest looked up from reference TRBV5-1 and TRBJ1-2): KAGVTQTPRYLIKTRGQQVTLSCSPISGHRSVSWYQQTPGQGLQFLFEYFSETQRNKGNFPGRFSGRQFSNSRSEMNVSTLELGDSALYLCASSTLSVRKTYGYTFGSGTRLTVV.

Concerning this clonotype itself: Just one base apart from a much larger clone, this may be a read error. This chain links TRBV19 with TRBJ2-3; D is undetermined. The CDR3 covers 14 residues. Germline V CDR1 and CDR2: LNHDA, SQIVND (reference sequence). DNA for the CDR3: TGTGGCAGTAGTATTTCGGGTGGGTCAGATACGCAGTATTTT. This codes for CGSSISGGSDTQYF.

Comment on this clonotype: A single base separates this from a much larger clone, so it may be a read error. This chain connects TRBV7-6 to TRBJ1-4; 8 positions match TRBD1. Germline CDR1 SGHVS, CDR2 FNYEAQ. The CDR3 has 13 residues. V trimming: 5 bases; J trimming: 8 bases; junction bases outside the gene matches: 4. As DNA, the CDR3 is TGTGCCAGCAGCCACAACAGGGGGGAAAAACTGTTTTTT. This encodes CASSHNRGEKLFF. The whole variable domain, remainder taken from reference TRBV7-6 and TRBJ1-4, is GAGVSQSPRYKVTKRGQDVALRCDPISGHVSLYWYRQALGQGPEFLTYFNYEAQQDKSGLPNDRFSAERPEGSISTLTIQRTEQRDSAMYRCASSHNRGEKLFFGSGTQLSVL.

Remarks on this clonotype: This could be a read error, since a much larger clone is one nucleotide away. V is TRBV11-2 and J is TRBJ1-1, with a weak D call TRBD1 (5 bases). The V end lost 8 bases, the J end lost 1 base, and 14 bases lay between the germline ends. Germline loops: CDR1 SGHAT, CDR2 FQNNGV. The CDR3 has 14 amino acids. The CDR3, as DNA: TGTGCCAGCGGCTCCCTAAGGGGGAACACTGAAGCTTTCTTT. This gives the protein CASGSLRGNTEAFF.

The sample holds many counts of this clonotype. In DNA form, the CDR3 reads TGTGCCAGCAGCTTGGTATCGGCAGGAGGCACCATATATTTT. Its protein is CASSLVSAGGTIYF. The chain recombines TRBV5-6 with TRBJ1-3, with unresolved D. Germline-derived CDR1 and CDR2 are SGHDT and YYEEEE. This CDR3 spans 14 amino acids. Trimming cost V 0 bases and J 9 bases, with 13 bases left between them.

This clonotype was picked up many times. V usage is TRBV20-1 and J usage is TRBJ2-1, with 8 bases identical to TRBD2. The V and J ends lost 5 bases and 0 bases, in that order; junction bases with no gene match: 9. This CDR3 region has 16 residues. CDR1 and CDR2 from the germline V gene are DFQATT and SNEGSKA (reference sequence). CDR3 region: CSARPTSGPSYNEQFF. DNA for the CDR3: TGCAGTGCTCGCCCAACTAGCGGCCCCTCCTACAATGAGCAGTTCTTC.

On this clonotype: Since a much larger clone is just one base distant, this may be a read error. The V and J genes are TRBV9 and TRBJ2-3; 10 bases are a match to TRBD2. Germline V gene sequence: CDR1 SGDLS, CDR2 YYNGEE. There are 18 residues in the CDR3. After removal of 0 bases from V and 2 bases from J, the junction contained 9 bases not matched to a gene. This chain's CDR3 is CASSVAAWTSGITDTQYF. The CDR3 nucleotides are TGTGCCAGCAGCGTAGCTGCGTGGACTAGCGGAATCACAGATACGCAGTATTTT.

Ten or more counts support this clonotype. This rearrangement joins TRBV3-1 to TRBJ1-2; possibly TRBD1 for D (5 bases). CDR1 and CDR2 from the germline V gene are LGHDT and YNNKEL (reference sequence). The V end lost 5 bases, the J end lost 4 bases, and 23 bases lay between the germline ends. CDR3 length: 17 residues. The CDR3 coding sequence is TGTGCCAGCAGCAGGGGAGGCACCCTTCGAAAGACCTATGGCTACACCTTC. Amino acids: CASSRGGTLRKTYGYTF.